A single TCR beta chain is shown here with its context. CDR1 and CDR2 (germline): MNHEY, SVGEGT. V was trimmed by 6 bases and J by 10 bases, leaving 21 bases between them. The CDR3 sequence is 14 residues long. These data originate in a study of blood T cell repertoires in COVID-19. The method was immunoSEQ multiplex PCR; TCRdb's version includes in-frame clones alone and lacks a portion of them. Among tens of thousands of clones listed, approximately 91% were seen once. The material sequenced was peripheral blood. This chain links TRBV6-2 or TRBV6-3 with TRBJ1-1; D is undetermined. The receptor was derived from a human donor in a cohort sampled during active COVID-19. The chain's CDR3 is CASSTGWPRLVAFF. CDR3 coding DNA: TGTGCCAGCAGCACCGGGTGGCCCCGCTTGGTAGCTTTCTTT.